The 31 T cell receptor beta chains reported below all come from one sample, sequenced in a study of cytotoxic CD8 clonotypes in ibrutinib-treated CLL. The assay was immunoSEQ multiplex PCR, and TCRdb's table has in-frame clones only and misses some. Of some 150,000 clones in the sample, 60% to 80% were seen once. This specimen was PBMCs, taken after 12 months of ibrutinib treatment. These receptors all come from a human donor with chronic lymphocytic leukemia.

The chain is built from TRBV10-2 and TRBJ1-1; D is uncertain. With 5 bases removed from V and 3 bases from J, the gap between germline ends came to 22 bases. The CDR3 runs to 17 residues. The germline gives CDR1 WSHSY, CDR2 SAAADI. CDR3 sequence reads: CASSPSEDIRWDTEAFF. The CDR3 nucleotides read TGCGCCAGCAGTCCTTCCGAGGATATTAGGTGGGACACTGAAGCTTTCTTT.

The chain carries TRBV4-2 and TRBJ2-7; a weak D match, TRBD1 (6 bases). Germline V gives CDR1 LGHNA, CDR2 YNFKEQ. The CDR3 contains 15 residues. The germline V and J ends were trimmed by 7 bases and 2 bases, with 18 bases remaining between them. For the CDR3, the DNA is TGTGCCAGCACCGAAAGTCTGGGGGCTGCCTACGAGCAGTACTTC. Translation: CASTESLGAAYEQYF.

This rearrangement joins TRBV6-5 to TRBJ1-2; D might be TRBD1 (6 bases). The germline V gene encodes CDR1 MNHEY and CDR2 SVGAGI. Trimming pared 8 bases from V and 7 bases from J, leaving 17 bases between. CDR3 size: 13 residues. The DNA for the CDR3 is TGTGCCAGCTACGAGCCCACAGGGCCTGGCTACACCTTC. This sequence encodes CASYEPTGPGYTF.

The chain employs TRBV28 and TRBJ2-4; 7 bases align to TRBD1. With V trimmed by 10 bases and J by 10 bases, 10 bases remained unmatched. The CDR3 extends over 12 amino acids. The germline V gene encodes CDR1 MDHEN and CDR2 SYDVKM. The CDR3 here is CAISTGSTIQYF. In DNA form, the CDR3 reads TGTGCCATTTCGACAGGGTCGACGATTCAGTACTTC. Using reference TRBV28 and TRBJ2-4 for the parts outside the CDR3, the full variable domain is DVKVTQSSRYLVKRTGEKVFLECVQDMDHENMFWYRQDPGLGLRLIYFSYDVKMKEKGDIPEGYSVSREKKERFSLILESASTNQTSMYLCAISTGSTIQYFGAGTRLSVL.

This clone was observed a few times. V usage is TRBV5-1 and J usage is TRBJ1-6, with 8 bases lining up with TRBD1. V lost 4 bases and J lost 14; bases outside the gene matches: 17. Germline V gene lookup returns CDR1 SGHRS and CDR2 YFSETQ. The CDR3 contains 16 residues. The DNA for the CDR3 is TGCGCCAGCAGCCCAACAACCGGGACAGGTGCCGTCACCCTCCACTTT. Translating it yields CASSPTTGTGAVTLHF.

This clone has only a few counts. This chain links TRBV30 with TRBJ2-2, with D possibly being TRBD2 (5 bases). The length of the CDR3 is 13 residues. CDR1 is GTSNPN, CDR2 SVGIG, per germline (reference sequence). Deletions cut 0 bases from V and 9 bases from J, with 11 bases between. The DNA for the CDR3 is TGTGCCTGGAGTGTACAAGCGGCTAGGGAGCTGTTTTTT. Residues: CAWSVQAARELFF.

The genes are TRBV27 and TRBJ2-5; 8 bases fit TRBD1. CDR3 size: 15 residues. CDR1 and CDR2 (germline): MNHEY, SMNVEV (reference sequence). The V gene end was trimmed by 6 bases and the J gene end by 3 bases; junction bases not matched to a gene: 9. The CDR3, as DNA: TGTGCCAGCAGCGGACGACAGGGGTGGGAAGAGACCCAGTACTTC. Its translation is CASSGRQGWEETQYF.

The rearrangement links TRBV28 to TRBJ2-4; D uncertain. Trimming pared 7 bases from V and 3 bases from J, leaving 7 bases between. Germline V CDR1 and CDR2: MDHEN, SYDVKM. The CDR3 loop spans 12 amino acids. The DNA for the CDR3 is TGTGCCAGCATCGGTGGCAAAAACATTCAGTACTTC. Its protein product is CASIGGKNIQYF.

This clone occurred a few times. An end of the junction does not agree with germline; a read error may underlie this. The chain combines TRBV6-1 with TRBJ1-1, with no clear D. Germline lookup yields CDR1 MNHNS and CDR2 SASEGT. The CDR3 consists of 10 residues. The chain's CDR3 is CASSLDRQGF. CDR3 in DNA: TGTGCCAGCTCACTGGATCGACAAGGCTTT.

The chain recombines TRBV4-3 with TRBJ2-7, with D perhaps matching TRBD2 (6 bases). Germline CDR1 LGHNA, CDR2 YSLEER. The CDR3 loop spans 17 amino acids. V shed 3 bases and J shed 5 bases, with 23 bases lying between them. This chain's CDR3 is CASSHFTQRRGSDEQYF. DNA of the CDR3: TGCGCCAGCAGCCATTTCACCCAACGGCGGGGCAGCGACGAGCAGTACTTC.

This chain joins TRBV19 and TRBJ2-3; D tentatively fits TRBD1 or TRBD2 (5 bases each). The V and J ends lost 5 bases and 0 bases respectively, with 15 bases between them. The CDR3 length is 16 residues. The germline gives CDR1 LNHDA, CDR2 SQIVND (reference sequence). Here the CDR3 reads CASSLDGTLSTDTQYF. In DNA, the CDR3 is TGTGCCAGTAGTCTCGACGGGACCCTGAGCACAGATACGCAGTATTTT.

The rearrangement joins TRBV11-3 to TRBJ2-3; D unresolved. Per germline, CDR1 SGHNT and CDR2 YENEEA. The CDR3 is 15 amino acids. With 1 base removed from V and 5 bases from J, the gap between germline ends came to 13 bases. CDR3 bases: TGTGCCAGCAGCTTAGGCGACACCGAGCGAGATACGCAGTATTTT. Its protein product is CASSLGDTERDTQYF.

The V gene is TRBV9, the J gene TRBJ1-1; no clear D gene. CDR1 SGDLS and CDR2 YYNGEE come from the germline V gene. This CDR3 contains 13 residues. V was trimmed by 4 bases and J by 0 bases, leaving 7 bases between them. CDR3 sequence (DNA): TGTGCCAGCAGCTTAGCAATGAACACTGAAGCTTTCTTT. Translating gives CASSLAMNTEAFF.

The chain carries TRBV7-3 and TRBJ1-2; D unclear. The CDR3 length is 13 residues. V lost 5 bases, J lost 8 bases, and 15 bases lay in between. The V gene's germline CDR1 is SGHTA and CDR2 FQGTGA. The CDR3 region is CASSPGDARGYTF. The CDR3 DNA follows: TGTGCCAGCAGCCCCGGAGACGCGAGGGGCTACACCTTC.

This clone was picked up a small number of times. The V and J genes are TRBV6-5 and TRBJ2-2, with TRBD2 identical over 7 bases. The CDR3 totals 15 residues. V lost 6 bases and J lost 0; bases outside the gene matches: 4. CDR1 and CDR2 from the germline V gene are MNHEY and SVGAGI. CDR3 protein: CASRRDYANTGELFF. In nucleotides, the CDR3 is TGTGCCAGCAGACGGGACTATGCGAACACCGGGGAGCTGTTTTTT.

This rearrangement joins TRBV30 to TRBJ1-5; D is perhaps TRBD1 (5 bases). The CDR3 covers 17 residues. Germline V lookup: CDR1 GTSNPN, CDR2 SVGIG (reference sequence). The V end was cut by 4 bases, the J end by 0 bases, with 19 bases between. The chain's CDR3 is CAWTFRGNSISNQPQHF. CDR3 DNA: TGTGCCTGGACCTTCCGGGGGAACTCGATTAGCAATCAGCCCCAGCATTTT.

Only a few counts were recorded for this clone. The rearrangement links TRBV5-5 to TRBJ1-1; D ambiguous. V lost 0 bases and J lost 0, with 0 bases in between. CDR1 is SGHKS, CDR2 YYEKEE, per germline (reference sequence). The CDR3 length is 12 residues. The CDR3 protein is CASSLVNTEAFF. Here the CDR3 DNA reads TGTGCCAGCAGCTTGGTGAACACTGAAGCTTTCTTT.

V is TRBV6-1 and J is TRBJ1-1; D gene uncertain. This CDR3 is 15 amino acids long. V lost 8 bases, J lost 4 bases, and 20 bases lay in between. Germline CDR1 is MNHNS and CDR2 is SASEGT. This CDR3 reads CASSLRSGSPTEAFF. Here the CDR3 DNA reads TGTGCCAGCTCTCTGCGTTCGGGCAGTCCCACTGAAGCTTTCTTT.

V usage is TRBV19 and J usage is TRBJ1-6; D gene uncertain. This CDR3 is 14 amino acids long. V shed 3 bases and J shed 10 bases, with 13 bases lying between them. Germline CDR1 reads LNHDA; CDR2 reads SQIVND (reference sequence). The CDR3, as DNA: TGTGCCAGTAGTATTCAGGTTTCTGGATCACCCCTCCACTTT. This encodes CASSIQVSGSPLHF.

The V and J genes are TRBV6-6 and TRBJ1-6; D gene uncertain. Trimming took 4 bases from V and 15 from J, leaving 10 bases between them. This CDR3 contains 11 residues. Germline assignment: CDR1 MNHNY and CDR2 SVGAGI (reference sequence). CDR3 region: CASSLDRRLHF. CDR3 nucleotides: TGTGCCAGCAGTTTGGATCGGCGCCTCCACTTT.

The chain has TRBV19 and TRBJ2-3; 8 positions match TRBD2. The J segment lost 3 bases and the V segment lost 3 bases, leaving 5 bases of the junction unmatched. The CDR3 spans 15 residues. CDR1 and CDR2 (germline): LNHDA, SQIVND (reference sequence). CDR3: CASSMSLAETDTQYF. In DNA form, the CDR3 reads TGTGCCAGTAGTATGTCACTAGCGGAAACAGATACGCAGTATTTT.

The CDR3 nucleotides read TGTGCCAGCAGCCTGGGGAGCTTCTATGGCTACACCTTC. Translated: CASSLGSFYGYTF. V is TRBV14 and J is TRBJ1-2; D not resolved. CDR3 length: 13 amino acids. CDR1 and CDR2 (germline): SGHDN, FVKESK. Trimming pared 4 bases from V and 4 bases from J, leaving 10 bases between.

The chain employs TRBV4-1 and TRBJ2-5; the D is unclear. Matching the DNA end better, TRBJ2-7 makes the J call doubtful. CDR3 length: 18 residues. Germline V gene sequence: CDR1 MGHRA, CDR2 YSYEKL. The DNA for the CDR3 is TGCGCCAGCAGCCAAGGCGTCCTACGGCGTCACGATAATCACGAGCAGTACTTC. Its translation is CASSQGVLRRHDNHEQYF.

The V and J genes are TRBV28 and TRBJ2-2; D gene uncertain. CDR3 length equals 12 residues. Germline CDR1 reads MDHEN; CDR2 reads SYDVKM. V lost 7 bases and J lost 6, with 9 bases in between. Written as DNA, the CDR3 is TGTGCCAGCACGACGCATGCCGGGGAGCTGTTTTTT. This codes for CASTTHAGELFF.

J is TRBJ2-1 and V is TRBV7-6, with 9 bases aligning to TRBD2. The CDR3 totals 13 residues. V was pared by 5 bases and J by 14 bases, with 10 bases of the junction left unmatched. The V gene's germline CDR1 is SGHVS and CDR2 FNYEAQ. The CDR3 bases are TGTGCCAGCAGCCTACGTGCGGGAGGGCCCGAGTTCTTC. It codes for CASSLRAGGPEFF. The full variable domain, in which reference TRBV7-6 and TRBJ2-1 provide the parts outside the CDR3, is GAGVSQSPRYKVTKRGQDVALRCDPISGHVSLYWYRQALGQGPEFLTYFNYEAQQDKSGLPNDRFSAERPEGSISTLTIQRTEQRDSAMYRCASSLRAGGPEFFGPGTRLTVL.

The rearrangement joins TRBV27 to TRBJ2-7; D unclear. The germline V gene has CDR1 MNHEY and CDR2 SMNVEV (reference sequence). The V end lost 1 base, the J end lost 1 base, and 8 bases lay between the germline ends. This CDR3 has 14 amino acids. Here the CDR3 reads CASSLYWSSYEQYF. The CDR3 coding sequence is TGTGCCAGCAGTTTATACTGGAGTTCCTACGAGCAGTACTTC.

The rearrangement joins TRBV11-2 to TRBJ2-2; no clear D gene. Between the trimmed V and J ends, which lost 7 bases and 0 bases, there was a span of 12 bases. Germline CDR1 reads SGHAT; CDR2 reads FQNNGV. This CDR3 has 15 residues. The CDR3 nucleotides read TGTGCCAGCACCCTTCATGCGGCGAACACCGGGGAGCTGTTTTTT. This codes for CASTLHAANTGELFF.

This chain connects TRBV7-9 to TRBJ1-2, with TRBD1 identical over 10 bases. Germline V gene lookup returns CDR1 SEHNR and CDR2 FQNEAQ (reference sequence). This CDR3 is built from 15 residues. The trim removed 5 bases at V and 0 bases at J, leaving 3 bases unmatched. The DNA for the CDR3 is TGTGCCAGCAGCAAAGGGACAGGGGCTAACTATGGCTACACCTTC. This gives the protein CASSKGTGANYGYTF.

This clone was observed once. The V call is TRBV27, the J call TRBJ1-5; 11 bases agree with TRBD1. V was pared by 5 bases and J by 6 bases, with 6 bases of the junction left unmatched. From germline, CDR1 is MNHEY and CDR2 SMNVEV (reference sequence). This CDR3 region has 15 residues. CDR3 nucleotide sequence: TGTGCCAGCAGTCCAGGGACAGGGGGAAGTCAGCCCCAGCATTTT. It yields the protein CASSPGTGGSQPQHF.

The CDR3 coding sequence is TGCGCCAGCAGCCAAGATACCAATACAGCCGAATACTACGAGCAGTACTTC. Protein: CASSQDTNTAEYYEQYF. This chain joins TRBV4-3 and TRBJ2-7; D gene uncertain. CDR3 length: 17 residues. Germline V gene lookup returns CDR1 LGHNA and CDR2 YSLEER. Trimming took 0 bases from V and 3 from J, leaving 18 bases between them.

Regarding this clone: This sample also contains other DNA sequences that code for the same CDR3. This sequence joins TRBV5-1 and TRBJ2-7; D might be TRBD2 (5 bases). Germline V gene data show CDR1 as SGHRS and CDR2 as YFSETQ. There are 14 residues in the CDR3. Trimming removed 0 bases at V and 0 bases at J, with 7 bases between. CDR3 bases: TGCGCCAGCAGCTTGGCCGGGAACTCCTACGAGCAGTACTTC. Its translation is CASSLAGNSYEQYF.